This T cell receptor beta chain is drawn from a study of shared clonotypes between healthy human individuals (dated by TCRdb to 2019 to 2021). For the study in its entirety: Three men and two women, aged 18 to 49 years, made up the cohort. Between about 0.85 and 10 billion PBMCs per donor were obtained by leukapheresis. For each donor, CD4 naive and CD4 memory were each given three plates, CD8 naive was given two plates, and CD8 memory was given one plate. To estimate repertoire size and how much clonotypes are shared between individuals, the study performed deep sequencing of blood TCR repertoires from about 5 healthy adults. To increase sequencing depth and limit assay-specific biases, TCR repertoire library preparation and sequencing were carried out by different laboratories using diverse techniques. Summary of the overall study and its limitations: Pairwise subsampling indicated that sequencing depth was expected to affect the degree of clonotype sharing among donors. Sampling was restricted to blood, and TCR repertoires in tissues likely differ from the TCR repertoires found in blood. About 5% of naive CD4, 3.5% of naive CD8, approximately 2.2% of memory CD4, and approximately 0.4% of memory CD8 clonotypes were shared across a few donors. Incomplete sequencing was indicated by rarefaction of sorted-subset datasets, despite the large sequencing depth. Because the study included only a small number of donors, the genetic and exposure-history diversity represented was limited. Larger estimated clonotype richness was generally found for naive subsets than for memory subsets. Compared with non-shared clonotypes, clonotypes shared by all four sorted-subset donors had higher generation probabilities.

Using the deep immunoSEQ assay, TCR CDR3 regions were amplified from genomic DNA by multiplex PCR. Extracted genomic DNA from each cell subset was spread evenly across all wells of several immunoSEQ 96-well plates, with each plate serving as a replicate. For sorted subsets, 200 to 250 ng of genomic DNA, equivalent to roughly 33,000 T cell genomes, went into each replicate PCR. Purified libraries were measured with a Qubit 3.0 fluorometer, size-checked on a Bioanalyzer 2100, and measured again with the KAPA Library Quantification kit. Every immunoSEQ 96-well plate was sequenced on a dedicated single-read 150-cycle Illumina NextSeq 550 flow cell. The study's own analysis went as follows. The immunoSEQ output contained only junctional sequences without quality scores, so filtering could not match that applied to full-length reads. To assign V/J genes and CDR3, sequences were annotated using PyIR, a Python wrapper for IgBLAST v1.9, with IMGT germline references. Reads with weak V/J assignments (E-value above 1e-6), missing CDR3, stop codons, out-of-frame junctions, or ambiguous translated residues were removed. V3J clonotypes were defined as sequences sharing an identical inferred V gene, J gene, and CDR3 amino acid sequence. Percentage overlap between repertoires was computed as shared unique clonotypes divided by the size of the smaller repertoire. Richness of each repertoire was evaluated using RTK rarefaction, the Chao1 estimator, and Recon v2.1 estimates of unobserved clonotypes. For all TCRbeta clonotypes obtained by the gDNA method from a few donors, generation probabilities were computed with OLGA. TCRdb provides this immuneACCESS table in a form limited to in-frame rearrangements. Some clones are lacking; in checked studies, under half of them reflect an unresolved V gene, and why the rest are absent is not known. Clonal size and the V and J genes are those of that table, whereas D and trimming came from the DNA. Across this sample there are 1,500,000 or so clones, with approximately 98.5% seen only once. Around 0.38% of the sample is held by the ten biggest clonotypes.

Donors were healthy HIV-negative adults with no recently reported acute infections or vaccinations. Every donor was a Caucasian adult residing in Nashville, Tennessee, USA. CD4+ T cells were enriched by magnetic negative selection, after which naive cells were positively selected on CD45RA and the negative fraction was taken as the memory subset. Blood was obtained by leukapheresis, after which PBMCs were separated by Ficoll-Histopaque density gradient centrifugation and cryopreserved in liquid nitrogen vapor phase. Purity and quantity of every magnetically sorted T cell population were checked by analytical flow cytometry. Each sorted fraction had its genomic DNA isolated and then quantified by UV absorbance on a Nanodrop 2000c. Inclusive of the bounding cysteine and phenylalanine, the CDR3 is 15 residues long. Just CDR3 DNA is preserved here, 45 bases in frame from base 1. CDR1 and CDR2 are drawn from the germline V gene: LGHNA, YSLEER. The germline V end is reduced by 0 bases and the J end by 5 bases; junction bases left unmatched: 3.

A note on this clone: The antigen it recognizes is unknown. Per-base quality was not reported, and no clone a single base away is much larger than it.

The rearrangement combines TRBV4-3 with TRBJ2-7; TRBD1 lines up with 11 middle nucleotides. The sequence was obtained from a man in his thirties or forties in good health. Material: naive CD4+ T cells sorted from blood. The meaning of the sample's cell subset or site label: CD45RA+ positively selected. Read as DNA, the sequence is TGCGCCAGCAGCCAAGAAGGACAGGGGGCGAACGAGCAGTACTTC. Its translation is CASSQEGQGANEQYF.